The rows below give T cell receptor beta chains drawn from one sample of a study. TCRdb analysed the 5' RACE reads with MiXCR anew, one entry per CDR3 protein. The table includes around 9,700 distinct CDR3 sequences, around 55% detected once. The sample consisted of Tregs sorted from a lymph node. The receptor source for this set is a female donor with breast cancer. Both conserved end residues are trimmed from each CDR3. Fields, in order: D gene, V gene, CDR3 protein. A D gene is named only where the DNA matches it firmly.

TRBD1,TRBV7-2,ASSLATGAGQPQH
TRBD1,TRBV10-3,AISGQGQETQY
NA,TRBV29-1,SVVTDGYEQY
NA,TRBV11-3,GSSLDSTGELF
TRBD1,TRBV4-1,ASSQGDRGTYEQY
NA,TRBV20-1,SARGDTSNEQF
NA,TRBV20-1,SVFLQNWLGSPLH
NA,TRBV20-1,SAEGLASYNEQF
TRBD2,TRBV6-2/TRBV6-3,ASSQLAGSQETQY
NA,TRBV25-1,ASSPSGWENYGYT
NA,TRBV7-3,ASNPVGPTGELF
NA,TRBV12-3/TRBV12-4,ASSEGRQPQH
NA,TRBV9,ASSVAGALYNEQF
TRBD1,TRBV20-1,SNLMPPGQDLNTEAF
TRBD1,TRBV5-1,ASSPGQGGSPLH
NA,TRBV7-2,ASGSRDTQY
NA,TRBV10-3,AISESMLYNEQF
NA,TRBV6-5,ASSYELADTQY
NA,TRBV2,ASSEGFGTDTQY
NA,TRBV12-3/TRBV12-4,ASSLQGPQETQY
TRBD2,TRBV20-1,SASLGEGLQEQY
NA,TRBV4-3,ASSRRTGELF
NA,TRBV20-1,SAEDGGRSGGYT
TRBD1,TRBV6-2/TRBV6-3,ASRNPGQGLH
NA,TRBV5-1,ASSLSSDSYGYT
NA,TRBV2,ASSQTAYQETQY
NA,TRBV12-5,ASGLVLGDTKYNEQF
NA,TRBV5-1,ASSSSSTQETQY
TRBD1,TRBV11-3,ASSTTQGEIQY
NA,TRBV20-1,SAPGNTQY
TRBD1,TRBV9,ASSGKTGLYGYT
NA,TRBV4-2,ASSQEGGGANVLT
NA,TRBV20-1,SAPPGGAGLNYGYT
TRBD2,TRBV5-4,ASSSGLVVSDTQY
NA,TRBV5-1,ASSLVATKDTEAF
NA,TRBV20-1,SATGNDNYGYT
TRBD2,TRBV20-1,SARDYRTSKHSYNEQF
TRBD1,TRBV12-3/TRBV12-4,ASSPRDRDTQY
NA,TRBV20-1,SASTGFNSPLH
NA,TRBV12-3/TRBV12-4,ASSLKGLTGAYEQY
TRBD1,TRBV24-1,ATSDSGTGNINEQF
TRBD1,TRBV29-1,SGQGAGIQY
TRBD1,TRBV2,ASSLDRGAYNEQF
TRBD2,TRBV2,ASSTPSFGRERLADTQY
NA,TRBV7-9,ASGHPVVPLGTDTQY
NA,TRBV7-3,ASSQKAGGDTEAF
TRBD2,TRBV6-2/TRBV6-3,ASSTPGLADRYLTQY
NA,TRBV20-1,SARGDLTRYNEQF
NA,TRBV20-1,SARVRPTDTQY
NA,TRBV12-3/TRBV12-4,ASSPSTRNNEQF
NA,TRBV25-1,ASSHRQGGAGVQYNEQF
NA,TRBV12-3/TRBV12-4,ASSSPRGDTDTQY
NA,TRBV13,ASSLVNQPQH
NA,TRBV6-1,ASSGRTGNQPQH
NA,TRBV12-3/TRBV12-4,ASSLPRTNTEAF